These T cell receptor beta chains were read from a single sample in a study of graft-versus-host responses after intestinal transplantation. The method was immunoSEQ multiplex PCR; TCRdb's version includes in-frame clones alone and lacks a portion of them. The data contain roughly 9,200 clones, approximately 30% of them seen just once; the ten biggest clones take up more than 2.5%. The source material was alloreactive CD8+ T cells from a mixed lymphocyte reaction culture, sampled before transplantation. Receptor source: a human patient who was an organ donor for intestinal transplantation. CDR3s include the opening cysteine and the closing phenylalanine or tryptophan. The D gene is left open where the match is weak. Clone size is shown for a subset of rows, as once, few, many or a class of expanded clone.

size: -
J: TRBJ1-6
V: TRBV10-3
D: TRBD1
CDR3: CAISDPTGGPGDSPLHF
DNA: TGTGCCATCAGTGACCCCACAGGGGGCCCCGGGGATTCACCCCTCCACTTT

size: medium-sized
J: TRBJ2-1
V: TRBV6-1
D: TRBD2
CDR3: CASSEVAGAYNEQFF
DNA: TGTGCCAGCAGTGAAGTAGCGGGGGCCTACAATGAGCAGTTCTTC

size: few
J: TRBJ2-5
V: TRBV28
D: -
CDR3: CASSRAGSPETQYF
DNA: TGTGCCAGCAGTAGAGCTGGGAGCCCGGAGACCCAGTACTTC

size: few
J: TRBJ2-1
V: TRBV5-4
D: TRBD1
CDR3: CASIEGGGEQFF
DNA: TGTGCCAGCATCGAAGGGGGCGGTGAGCAGTTCTTC

size: -
J: TRBJ2-5
V: TRBV5-4
D: TRBD2
CDR3: CASSLDTTSGGVETQYF
DNA: TGTGCCAGCAGCTTAGATACGACTAGCGGGGGGGTGGAGACCCAGTACTTC

size: -
J: TRBJ2-3
V: TRBV5-5
D: TRBD1
CDR3: CASSGLGQESDTQYF
DNA: TGTGCCAGCAGCGGCTTGGGACAGGAGTCAGATACGCAGTATTTT

size: -
J: TRBJ1-5
V: TRBV5-6
D: -
CDR3: CASSLASFGNQPQHF
DNA: TGTGCCAGCAGCTTGGCTAGTTTCGGCAATCAGCCCCAGCATTTT

size: medium-sized
J: TRBJ2-7
V: TRBV6-5
D: TRBD1
CDR3: CASSYLNRGLGEQYF
DNA: TGTGCCAGCAGTTACCTCAACAGGGGGCTTGGCGAGCAGTACTTC

size: once
J: TRBJ2-2
V: TRBV4-3
D: TRBD1
CDR3: CATRQGLNTGELFF
DNA: TGCGCCACCCGACAGGGGCTGAACACCGGGGAGCTGTTTTTT

size: -
J: TRBJ2-4
V: TRBV11-2
D: TRBD2
CDR3: CASSPGGKNIQYF
DNA: TGTGCCAGCAGCCCGGGGGGCAAAAACATTCAGTACTTC

size: few
J: TRBJ2-1
V: TRBV9
D: TRBD2
CDR3: CASSVEARTSGRNEQFF
DNA: TGTGCCAGCAGCGTAGAGGCCCGGACTAGCGGGAGGAATGAGCAGTTCTTC

size: -
J: TRBJ2-7
V: TRBV13
D: -
CDR3: CASSLEGDPNYEQYF
DNA: TGTGCCAGCAGCTTAGAGGGGGACCCAAACTACGAGCAGTACTTC

size: medium-sized
J: TRBJ1-2
V: TRBV27
D: -
CDR3: CASSHFGGGYTF
DNA: TGTGCCAGCAGCCACTTCGGGGGTGGCTACACCTTC

size: -
J: TRBJ1-2
V: TRBV9
D: -
CDR3: CASSVGARTYRQGYGYTF
DNA: TGTGCCAGCAGCGTAGGGGCCCGAACATACAGGCAGGGCTATGGCTACACCTTC

size: -
J: TRBJ2-5
V: TRBV7-2
D: TRBD2
CDR3: CASSFGLAGVETQYF
DNA: TGTGCCAGCAGCTTCGGACTAGCGGGAGTAGAGACCCAGTACTTC

size: few
J: TRBJ2-7
V: TRBV19
D: -
CDR3: CASSPGTAGEQYF
DNA: TGTGCCAGTAGTCCCGGGACCGCGGGGGAGCAGTACTTC

size: -
J: TRBJ2-5
V: TRBV6-6
D: -
CDR3: CASSYPRPVWQETQYF
DNA: TGTGCCAGCAGTTACCCCCGCCCAGTTTGGCAGGAGACCCAGTACTTC

size: -
J: TRBJ2-1
V: TRBV5-6
D: -
CDR3: CASSPPGWDEQFF
DNA: TGTGCCAGCAGCCCGCCGGGGTGGGATGAGCAGTTCTTC

size: -
J: TRBJ2-7
V: TRBV21-1
D: -
CDR3: CASSPKGGTSGISYEQYF
DNA: TGTGCCAGCAGCCCAAAGGGGGGGACTAGCGGGATCTCCTACGAGCAGTACTTC

size: few
J: TRBJ1-2
V: TRBV7-9
D: -
CDR3: CASSPSAGGYTF
DNA: TGTGCCAGCAGCCCCTCCGCGGGGGGCTACACCTTC

size: few
J: TRBJ2-3
V: TRBV4-1
D: TRBD2
CDR3: CASSPLEREGRDTQYF
DNA: TGCGCCAGCAGCCCGCTGGAGCGGGAGGGCAGAGATACGCAGTATTTT

size: -
J: TRBJ2-3
V: TRBV30
D: -
CDR3: CAWSLRDSLPGTQYF
DNA: TGTGCCTGGAGTTTAAGGGACTCTCTCCCGGGAACGCAGTATTTT

size: few
J: TRBJ1-2
V: TRBV4-2
D: -
CDR3: CASSQPGTTGGYTF
DNA: TGTGCCAGCAGCCAACCCGGGACAACGGGTGGCTACACCTTC

size: few
J: TRBJ2-7
V: TRBV21-1
D: -
CDR3: CASSGRTGANYEQYF
DNA: TGTGCCAGCAGCGGCCGGACAGGGGCGAACTACGAGCAGTACTTC

size: -
J: TRBJ1-2
V: TRBV5-1
D: -
CDR3: CASSLQEVNGYTF
DNA: TGCGCCAGCAGCTTGCAGGAAGTGAATGGCTACACCTTC

size: few
J: TRBJ1-1
V: TRBV4-1
D: TRBD1
CDR3: CASSQEQGAWTEAFF
DNA: TGCGCCAGCAGCCAAGAACAGGGGGCATGGACTGAAGCTTTCTTT

size: -
J: TRBJ2-1
V: TRBV6-5
D: -
CDR3: CASSSPSVYNEQFF
DNA: TGTGCCAGCAGTTCACCTAGCGTCTACAATGAGCAGTTCTTC

size: few
J: TRBJ2-7
V: TRBV6-5
D: -
CDR3: CASSSESGGSYEQYF
DNA: TGTGCCAGCAGTTCCGAGTCCGGGGGCTCCTACGAGCAGTACTTC